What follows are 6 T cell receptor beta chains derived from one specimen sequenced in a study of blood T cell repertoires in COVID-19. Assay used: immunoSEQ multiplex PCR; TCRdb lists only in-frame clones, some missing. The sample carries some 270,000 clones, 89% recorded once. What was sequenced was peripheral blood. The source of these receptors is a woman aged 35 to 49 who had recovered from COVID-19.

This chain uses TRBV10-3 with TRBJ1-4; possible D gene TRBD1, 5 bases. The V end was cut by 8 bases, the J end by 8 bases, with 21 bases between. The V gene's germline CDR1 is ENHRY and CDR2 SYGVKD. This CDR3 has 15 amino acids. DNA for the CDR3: TGTGCCATCTCCTTTGACAGACGGCCAGGCGAAAAACTGTTTTTT. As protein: CAISFDRRPGEKLFF.

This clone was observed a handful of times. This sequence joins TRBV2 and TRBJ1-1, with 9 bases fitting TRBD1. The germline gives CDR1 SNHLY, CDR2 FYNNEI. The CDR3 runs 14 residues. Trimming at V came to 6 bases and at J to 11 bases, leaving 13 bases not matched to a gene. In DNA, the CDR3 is TGTGCCAGCAGAGTAGAGGGACAGGGCAGTTTGGCTTTCTTT. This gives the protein CASRVEGQGSLAFF.

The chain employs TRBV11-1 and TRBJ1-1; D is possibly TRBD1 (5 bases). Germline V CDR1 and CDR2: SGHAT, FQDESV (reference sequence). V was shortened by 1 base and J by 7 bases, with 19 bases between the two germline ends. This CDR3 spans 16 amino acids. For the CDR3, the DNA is TGTGCCAGCAGCTTAGGCGGGACCCTAACCCGGGGTGAAGCTTTCTTT. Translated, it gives CASSLGGTLTRGEAFF. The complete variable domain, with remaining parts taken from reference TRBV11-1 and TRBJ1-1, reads EAEVAQSPRYKITEKSQAVAFWCDPISGHATLYWYRQILGQGPELLVQFQDESVVDDSQLPKDRFSAERLKGVDSTLKIQPAELGDSAMYLCASSLGGTLTRGEAFFGQGTRLTVV.

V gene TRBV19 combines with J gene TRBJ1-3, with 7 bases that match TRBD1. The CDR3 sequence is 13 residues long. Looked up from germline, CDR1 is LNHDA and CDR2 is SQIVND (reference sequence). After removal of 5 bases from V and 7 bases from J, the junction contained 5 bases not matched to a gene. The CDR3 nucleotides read TGTGCCAGTAGTGAACAGGGGTTGAACACCATATATTTT. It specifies CASSEQGLNTIYF.

The CDR3 DNA is TGTGCCAGCAGTGACAGGGGAGGCTACACCTTC. Amino acid sequence: CASSDRGGYTF. V is TRBV6-4 and J is TRBJ1-2, with D possibly being TRBD1 (5 bases). Germline V gene sequence: CDR1 MRHNA, CDR2 SNTAGT. The V end lost 2 bases, the J end lost 8 bases, and 6 bases lay between the germline ends. The CDR3 is 11 amino acids.

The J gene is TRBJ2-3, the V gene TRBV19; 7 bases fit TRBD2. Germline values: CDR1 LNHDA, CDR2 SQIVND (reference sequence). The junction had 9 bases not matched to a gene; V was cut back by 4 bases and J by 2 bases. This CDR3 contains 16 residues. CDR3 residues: CASSRGGGTITDTQYF. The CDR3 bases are TGTGCCAGTAGTAGGGGGGGAGGTACGATCACAGATACGCAGTATTTT.